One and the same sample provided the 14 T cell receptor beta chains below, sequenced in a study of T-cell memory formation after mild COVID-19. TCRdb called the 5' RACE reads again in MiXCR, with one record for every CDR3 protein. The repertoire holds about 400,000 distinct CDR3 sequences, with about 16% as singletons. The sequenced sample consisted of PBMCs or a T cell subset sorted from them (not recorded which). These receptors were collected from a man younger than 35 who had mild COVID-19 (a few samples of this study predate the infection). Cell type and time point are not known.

The CDR3 reads CSARAGTAKNIQYF. As DNA, the CDR3 is TGCAGTGCTAGAGCCGGGACAGCCAAAAACATTCAGTACTTC. V and J are TRBV20-1 and TRBJ2-4, with D perhaps given as TRBD1 or TRBD2 (5 bases each). Trimming left V 1 base short and J 0 bases short, with 7 bases between. Germline V gene lookup returns CDR1 DFQATT and CDR2 SNEGSKA (reference sequence). This CDR3 spans 14 amino acids.

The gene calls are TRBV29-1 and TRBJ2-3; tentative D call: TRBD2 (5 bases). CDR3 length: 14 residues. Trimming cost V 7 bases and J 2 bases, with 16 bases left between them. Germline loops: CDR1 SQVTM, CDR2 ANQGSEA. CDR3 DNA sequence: TGCAGCGGTGGGAGCAGCCTTGTCACAGATACGCAGTATTTT. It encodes CSGGSSLVTDTQYF.

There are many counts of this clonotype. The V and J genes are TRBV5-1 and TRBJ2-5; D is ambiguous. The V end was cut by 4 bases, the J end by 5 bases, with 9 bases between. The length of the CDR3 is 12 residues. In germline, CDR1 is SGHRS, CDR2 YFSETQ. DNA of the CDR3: TGCGCCAGCAGCCCCGCGGATGAGACCCAGTACTTC. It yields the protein CASSPADETQYF.

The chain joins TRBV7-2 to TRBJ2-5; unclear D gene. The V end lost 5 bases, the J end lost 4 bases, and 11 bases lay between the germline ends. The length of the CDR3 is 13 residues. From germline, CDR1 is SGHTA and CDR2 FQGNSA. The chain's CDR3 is CASSLIPVETQYF. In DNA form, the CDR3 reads TGTGCCAGCAGCCTTATACCCGTAGAGACCCAGTACTTC.

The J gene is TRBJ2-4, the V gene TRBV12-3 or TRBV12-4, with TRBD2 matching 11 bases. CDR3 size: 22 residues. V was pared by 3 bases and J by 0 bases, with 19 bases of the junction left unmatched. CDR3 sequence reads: CASSLRWGPSGGPDIAKNIQYF. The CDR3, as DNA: TGTGCCAGCAGTTTGAGGTGGGGACCTAGCGGGGGGCCCGATATAGCCAAAAACATTCAGTACTTC.

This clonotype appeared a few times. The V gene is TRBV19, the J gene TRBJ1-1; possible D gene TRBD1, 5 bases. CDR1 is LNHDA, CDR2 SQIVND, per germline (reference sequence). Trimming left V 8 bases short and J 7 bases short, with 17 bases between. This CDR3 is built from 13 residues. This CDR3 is CASRLWGDGEAFF. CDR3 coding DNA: TGTGCCAGTCGACTCTGGGGGGACGGTGAAGCTTTCTTT.

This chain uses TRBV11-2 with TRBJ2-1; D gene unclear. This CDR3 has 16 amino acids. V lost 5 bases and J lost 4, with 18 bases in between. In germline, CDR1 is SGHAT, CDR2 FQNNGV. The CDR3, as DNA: TGTGCCAGCAGCCTCTACCGAAGTTCCGAATACAATGAGCAGTTCTTC. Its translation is CASSLYRSSEYNEQFF.

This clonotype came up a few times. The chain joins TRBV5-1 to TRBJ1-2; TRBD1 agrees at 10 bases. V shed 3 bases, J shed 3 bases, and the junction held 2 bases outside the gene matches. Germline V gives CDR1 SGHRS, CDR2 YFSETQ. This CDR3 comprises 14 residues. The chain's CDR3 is CASSWDRGYYGYTF. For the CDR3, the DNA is TGCGCCAGCAGCTGGGACAGGGGATACTATGGCTACACCTTC.

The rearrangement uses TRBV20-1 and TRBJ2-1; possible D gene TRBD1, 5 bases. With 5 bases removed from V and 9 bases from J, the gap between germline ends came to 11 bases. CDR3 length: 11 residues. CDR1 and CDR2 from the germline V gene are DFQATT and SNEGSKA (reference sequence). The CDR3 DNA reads TGCAGTGCTGACAGTTTCTTTGAGCAGTTCTTC. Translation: CSADSFFEQFF.

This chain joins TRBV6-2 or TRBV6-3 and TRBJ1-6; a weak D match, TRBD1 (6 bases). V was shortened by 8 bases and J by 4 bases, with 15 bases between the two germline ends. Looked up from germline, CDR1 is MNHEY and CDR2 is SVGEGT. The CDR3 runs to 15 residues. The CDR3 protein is CASSRQEIYNSPLHF. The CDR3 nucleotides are TGTGCCAGCTCGAGACAGGAGATATATAATTCACCCCTCCACTTT.

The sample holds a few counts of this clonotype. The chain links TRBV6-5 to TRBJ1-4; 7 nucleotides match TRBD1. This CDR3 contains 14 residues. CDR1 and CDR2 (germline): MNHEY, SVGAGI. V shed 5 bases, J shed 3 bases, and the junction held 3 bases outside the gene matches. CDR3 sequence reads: CASSDRAANEKLFF. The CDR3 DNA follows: TGTGCCAGCAGTGACAGGGCTGCTAATGAAAAACTGTTTTTT.

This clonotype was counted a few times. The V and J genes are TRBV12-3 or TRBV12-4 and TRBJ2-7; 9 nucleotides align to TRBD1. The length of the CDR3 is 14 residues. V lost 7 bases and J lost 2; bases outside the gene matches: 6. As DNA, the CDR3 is TGTGCCAGCAAGCCTCGACAGGGGGCCTACGAGCAGTACTTC. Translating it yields CASKPRQGAYEQYF.

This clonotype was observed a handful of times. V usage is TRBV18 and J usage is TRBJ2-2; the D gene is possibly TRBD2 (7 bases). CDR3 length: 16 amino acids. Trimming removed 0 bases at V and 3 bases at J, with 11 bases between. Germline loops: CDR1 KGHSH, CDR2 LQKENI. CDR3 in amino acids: CASSPPGGAYTGELFF. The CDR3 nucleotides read TGTGCCAGCTCACCACCGGGGGGGGCCTACACCGGGGAGCTGTTTTTT.

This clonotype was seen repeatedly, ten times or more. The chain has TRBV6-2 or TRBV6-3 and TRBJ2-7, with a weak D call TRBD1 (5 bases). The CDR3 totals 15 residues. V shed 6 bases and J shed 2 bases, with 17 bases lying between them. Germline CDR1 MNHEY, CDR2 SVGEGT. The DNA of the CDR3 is TGTGCCAGCAGCTTTCAGGATGGGGCTACCTACGAGCAGTACGTC. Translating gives CASSFQDGATYEQYV.